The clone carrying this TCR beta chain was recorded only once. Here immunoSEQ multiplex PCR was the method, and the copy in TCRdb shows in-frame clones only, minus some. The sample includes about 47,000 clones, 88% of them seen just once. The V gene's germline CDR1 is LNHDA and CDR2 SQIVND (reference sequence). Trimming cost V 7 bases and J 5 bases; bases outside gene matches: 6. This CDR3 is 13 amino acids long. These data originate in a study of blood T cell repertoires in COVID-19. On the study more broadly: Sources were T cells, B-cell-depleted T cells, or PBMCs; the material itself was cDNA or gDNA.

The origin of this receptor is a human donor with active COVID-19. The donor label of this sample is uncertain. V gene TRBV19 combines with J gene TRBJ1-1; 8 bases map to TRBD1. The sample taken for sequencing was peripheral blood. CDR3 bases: TGTGCCAGTATTACAGGGGGGTCAACTGAAGCTTTCTTT. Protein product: CASITGGSTEAFF. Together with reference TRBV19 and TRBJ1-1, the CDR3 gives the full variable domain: DGGITQSPKYLFRKEGQNVTLSCEQNLNHDAMYWYRQDPGQGLRLIYYSQIVNDFQKGDIAEGYSVSREKKESFPLTVTSAQKNPTAFYLCASITGGSTEAFFGQGTRLTVV.